Each of the 22 T cell receptor beta chains below was sequenced from the same sample in a study of tumor-infiltrating lymphocytes in primary liver carcinoma. A primer in the constant region served to generate TCR beta cDNA from 500 ng of total RNA. Slightly modified ARM-PCR served as the procedure for the TCR beta libraries. These libraries came from three rounds of nested multiplex PCR. It was with TRBV1-TRBV30 forward primers and a C-beta reverse primer that the first two PCR rounds were run, at 10 cycles each. TCRdb reprocessed the multiplex PCR reads with MiXCR, giving one entry per CDR3 protein. The sample contains about 330,000 distinct CDR3 sequences, almost 65% of which appear only once. Germline DNA was extracted too, while blood RNA derived from unsorted whole blood. The source material was peripheral blood. The origin of the receptors is a man between 40 and 49 years old with primary liver carcinoma and hepatitis B virus infection.

The CDR3 DNA is TGTGCCAGCAGTCCCCGGGGCAGAGAGACCCAGTACTTC. This encodes CASSPRGRETQYF. V is TRBV14 and J is TRBJ2-5; D could derive from TRBD1 or TRBD2 (5 bases each). The germline V gene encodes CDR1 SGHDN and CDR2 FVKESK. CDR3 length: 13 amino acids. Trimming removed 6 bases from V and 4 bases from J, with 12 bases in between.

Comments on this clonotype: One junction end disagrees with the germline gene, perhaps due to a read error. The chain carries TRBV11-2 and TRBJ2-1, with 10 bases fitting TRBD1. This CDR3 is built from 15 residues. Looked up from germline, CDR1 is SGHAT and CDR2 is FQNNGV. This CDR3 is CTSSLGQGVFNEQFF. The CDR3 bases are TGTACCAGCAGCTTAGGACAGGGGGTATTCAATGAGCAGTTCTTC.

The V gene is TRBV29-1, the J gene TRBJ2-7; the match to TRBD1 covers 11 bases. V dropped 3 bases and J dropped 3; count of bases not matched to a gene: 1. From germline, CDR1 is SQVTM and CDR2 ANQGSEA. There are 13 residues in the CDR3. CDR3 sequence (DNA): TGCAGCGTTGAGGGACAGGGGGGCTACGAGCAGTACTTC. Encoded protein: CSVEGQGGYEQYF.

This chain links TRBV10-1 with TRBJ2-1; D could derive from TRBD1 or TRBD2 (5 bases each). V was shortened by 4 bases and J by 9 bases, with 13 bases between the two germline ends. The germline V gene encodes CDR1 WNHNN and CDR2 SYGVQD (reference sequence). CDR3 length: 13 residues. Here the CDR3 DNA reads TGCGCCAGCAGTGTGTACGGGACCGGTGAGCAGTTCTTC. Residues: CASSVYGTGEQFF.

Of note for this clonotype: Given a much more abundant clone one base away, this may be a read error. The chain joins TRBV5-5 to TRBJ2-7; D is unclear. This CDR3 region has 13 residues. The germline V gene encodes CDR1 SGHKS and CDR2 YYEKEE (reference sequence). The CDR3 sequence: CASNLVGSYEQYF. The CDR3 DNA sequence: TGTGCCAGCAACTTGGTCGGCTCCTACGAGCAGTACTTC.

This clonotype was seen just once. The chain combines TRBV11-3 with TRBJ2-1, with TRBD1 as a possible D gene (7 bases). Germline CDR1 and CDR2: SGHNT and YENEEA. This CDR3 comprises 16 residues. Trimming took off 1 base at V and 5 bases at J, with 15 bases between the two ends. CDR3 bases: TGTGCCAGCAGCTTAGGGGGACAGCGGGCTCACAATGAGCAGTTCTTC. It translates to CASSLGGQRAHNEQFF.

Concerning this clonotype itself: Since a much larger clone is just one base distant, this may be a read error. This sequence joins TRBV5-6 and TRBJ2-1; TRBD2 matches 9 bases. Germline lookup yields CDR1 SGHDT and CDR2 YYEEEE. The CDR3 runs to 14 residues. Losses at the gene ends were 4 bases for V and 8 bases for J; bases not matched to a gene: 7. The CDR3 DNA sequence: TGTGCCAGCAGCGGGACTAGCTGGGGCGATGAGCAGTTCTTC. Its protein is CASSGTSWGDEQFF.

On this clonotype itself: This sequence may be a read error, since a much larger clone differs from it by one base. The gene calls are TRBV5-6 and TRBJ2-7; TRBD2 matches 9 bases. The CDR3 consists of 14 residues. The germline V gene has CDR1 SGHDT and CDR2 YYEEEE. The CDR3 region is CASSHPGLAYEHYF. CDR3 sequence (DNA): TGTGCCAGCAGCCATCCGGGACTAGCTTACGAGCACTACTTC.

This clonotype came up many times. The chain recombines TRBV5-4 with TRBJ1-1; D unclear. CDR1 is SGHNT and CDR2 is YYREEE in the germline V gene (reference sequence). V was trimmed by 3 bases and J by 1 base, leaving 4 bases between them. This CDR3 has 12 amino acids. The CDR3 sequence: CASSSSNTEAFF. The CDR3 coding sequence is TGTGCCAGCAGCTCATCGAACACTGAAGCTTTCTTT.

This clonotype has at least ten counts. The CDR3 region has the DNA TGTGCCAGCAGCCCTCGTGGGTTATCCGGGGAGCTGTTTTTT. It specifies CASSPRGLSGELFF. The V call is TRBV12-3 or TRBV12-4, the J call TRBJ2-2, with D uncertain. V was cut by 6 bases and J by 6 bases, with 14 bases left in between. CDR3 length equals 14 residues.

V and J are TRBV14 and TRBJ2-2; D gene unclear. The germline V gene has CDR1 SGHDN and CDR2 FVKESK. With 1 base removed from V and 2 bases from J, the gap between germline ends came to 5 bases. The CDR3 has 14 residues. The CDR3 DNA sequence: TGTGCCAGCAGCCAAGGGGTAAACACCGGGGAGCTGTTTTTT. Protein product: CASSQGVNTGELFF. Variable domain in full (rest from reference TRBV14 and TRBJ2-2): EAGVTQFPSHSVIEKGQTVTLRCDPISGHDNLYWYRRVMGKEIKFLLHFVKESKQDESGMPNNRFLAERTGGTYSTLKVQPAELEDSGVYFCASSQGVNTGELFFGEGSRLTVL.

This clonotype appeared many times. Given a much more abundant clone one base away, this may be a read error. This chain links TRBV11-1 with TRBJ2-5; D perhaps matches TRBD1 (6 bases). CDR3 length equals 14 residues. Looked up from germline, CDR1 is SGHAT and CDR2 is FQDESV (reference sequence). Trimming took 4 bases from V and 2 from J, leaving 11 bases between them. CDR3 coding DNA: TGTGCCAGCAGCTCATCTACAGGGCAAGAGACCCAGTACTTC. Translation: CASSSSTGQETQYF. Full variable domain (remainder filled in from reference TRBV11-1 and TRBJ2-5): EAEVAQSPRYKITEKSQAVAFWCDPISGHATLYWYRQILGQGPELLVQFQDESVVDDSQLPKDRFSAERLKGVDSTLKIQPAELGDSAMYLCASSSSTGQETQYFGPGTRLLVL.

A word on this clonotype: An end of the junction differs from the germline gene, which may be a read error. The chain carries TRBV6-2 or TRBV6-3 and TRBJ1-1, with a weak D call TRBD1 (5 bases). The CDR3 has 16 residues. The germline gives CDR1 MNHEY, CDR2 SVGEGT. In DNA, the CDR3 is TGTGCCAGCAGATTACAGGTGAAAGAAGGGAACACTGAAGCTCTCTTT. This codes for CASRLQVKEGNTEALF.

V and J are TRBV12-3 or TRBV12-4 and TRBJ2-7; 7 nucleotides match TRBD1. The CDR3 length is 15 residues. Germline trimming cut 3 bases from V and 0 bases from J; bases unmatched to any gene: 5. The CDR3 DNA reads TGTGCCAGCAGTTTTACAGGGGCGAGCTCCTACGAGCAGTACTTC. Encoded protein: CASSFTGASSYEQYF.

This clonotype was observed at least ten times. The CDR3, as DNA: TGTGCCAGCAGTTCGGAACAGCTAGCCAAAAACATTCAGTACTTC. Translation: CASSSEQLAKNIQYF. The chain has TRBV12-3 or TRBV12-4 and TRBJ2-4; D unclear. The V end was cut by 4 bases, the J end by 0 bases, with 10 bases between. The CDR3 has 15 amino acids.

As DNA, the CDR3 is TGCGCCAGCAGTGAGGGGGGGGATACGCAGTATTTT. It yields the protein CASSEGGDTQYF. This chain links TRBV10-2 with TRBJ2-3, with D tentatively TRBD2 (6 bases). Trimming removed 2 bases at V and 6 bases at J, with 6 bases between. Germline-derived CDR1 and CDR2 are WSHSY and SAAADI. The CDR3 loop spans 12 amino acids.

About this clonotype: This may come from a read error, since a much larger clone is one base off. The chain uses TRBV12-3 or TRBV12-4 and TRBJ1-1, with 9 bases identical to TRBD1. The CDR3 sequence is 14 residues long. The CDR3 protein is CASSFRQGDTEAVF. Here the CDR3 DNA reads TGTGCCAGCAGTTTTCGACAGGGGGATACTGAAGCTGTCTTT.

The chain recombines TRBV5-4 with TRBJ2-7; D is possibly TRBD2 (6 bases). V was trimmed by 10 bases and J by 0 bases, leaving 14 bases between them. The CDR3 is made up of 13 amino acids. Per the germline V gene, CDR1 is SGHNT and CDR2 is YYREEE (reference sequence). CDR3 nucleotides: TGTGCCTGGAGGGACTTCAGCTCCTACGAGCAGTACTTC. Residues: CAWRDFSSYEQYF.

This clonotype was recorded many times. The chain links TRBV6-2 or TRBV6-3 to TRBJ2-4; no firm D call. Germline loops: CDR1 MNHEY, CDR2 SVGEGT. There are 15 residues in the CDR3. V was shortened by 3 bases and J by 3 bases, with 12 bases between the two germline ends. The CDR3 sequence: CASSYRGTIKNIQYF. The CDR3 coding sequence is TGTGCCAGCAGTTATCGAGGAACCATCAAAAACATTCAGTACTTC.

This clonotype was found a few times. The junction does not match germline at one end; this may be a read error. The rearrangement links TRBV11-3 to TRBJ2-3; the D is unclear. CDR1 and CDR2 (germline): SGHNT, YENEEA. The CDR3 has 12 amino acids. The CDR3: CASNLDTDTQYF. The DNA for the CDR3 is TGTGCTAGCAACTTAGATACGGATACGCAGTATTTT.

A word on this clonotype: A much more abundant neighbour one base away suggests this may be a read error. This likely comes from a read error, as the CDR3 has no conserved phenylalanine or tryptophan at its end. The chain employs TRBV6-5 and TRBJ2-1; D ambiguous. CDR1 and CDR2 from the germline V gene are MNHEY and SVGAGI. V was shortened by 7 bases and J by 9 bases, with 16 bases between the two germline ends. This CDR3 comprises 13 residues. The CDR3, as DNA: TGTGCCAGCACCCAAAAGGAAACGGGTGAGCAGTTCCTC. Translating gives CASTQKETGEQFL.

With respect to this clonotype: A much more abundant neighbour one base away suggests this may be a read error. The chain couples TRBV5-5 to TRBJ1-1, with 9 bases fitting TRBD1. CDR1 and CDR2 (germline): SGHKS, YYEKEE (reference sequence). This CDR3 comprises 15 residues. CDR3 coding DNA: TGTGTCAGCAGCGAATGGGACAGGGATTCCCCTGAAGCTTTCTTT. It is translated as CVSSEWDRDSPEAFF.